A selection of T cell receptor beta chains follows, all from one sample in a study of beta chain features in type 1 diabetes. Data came from immunoSEQ multiplex PCR; TCRdb stores just in-frame clones and leaves some out. In the table there are more than 100,000 clones, approximately 10% of which are singletons. The sequencing input was central memory CD4+ T cells from blood. The origin of the receptors is a young man with type 1 diabetes. Both conserved end residues are part of each CDR3. The D gene is left open where the match is weak. Size is omitted from some rows. Given values are once, few, many or a class for expanded clones.

D gene	V gene	clone size	J gene	CDR3 protein	CDR3 DNA
TRBD2	TRBV5-5	few	TRBJ2-1	CASSLDGSGAIPYNEQFF	TGTGCCAGCAGCTTGGACGGTAGCGGGGCGATCCCTTACAATGAGCAGTTCTTC
TRBD1	TRBV19	.	TRBJ2-1	CASSIRWDRGNEQFF	TGTGCCAGTAGTATTAGGTGGGACAGGGGAAATGAGCAGTTCTTC
TRBD1	TRBV4-3	.	TRBJ2-5	CASSSQGDETQYF	TGCGCCAGCAGCTCACAGGGGGATGAGACCCAGTACTTC
.	TRBV15	.	TRBJ2-5	CATSKTTKETQYF	TGTGCCACCAGCAAGACTACTAAAGAGACCCAGTACTTC
TRBD1	TRBV6-5	few	TRBJ1-1	CASSYSRQGDTEAFF	TGTGCCAGCAGTTATTCCAGGCAGGGGGACACTGAAGCTTTCTTT
.	TRBV7-2	.	TRBJ1-1	CASSLALRGERTFF	TGTGCCAGCAGCTTAGCGCTTCGTGGGGAGAGGACTTTCTTT
.	TRBV28	.	TRBJ1-2	CASSLGGGSYGYTF	TGTGCCAGCAGTTTAGGGGGGGGGAGCTATGGCTACACCTTC
.	TRBV18	few	TRBJ1-3	CASSPITGPPGNTIYF	TGTGCCAGCTCACCAATCACAGGCCCCCCTGGAAACACCATATATTTT
TRBD1	TRBV7-2	.	TRBJ2-6	CASSSQTGANSGANVLTF	TGTGCCAGCAGCTCTCAGACAGGGGCGAACTCTGGGGCCAACGTCCTGACTTTC
TRBD1	TRBV18	.	TRBJ1-1	CASSGGAGTEAFF	TGTGCCAGTTCAGGGGGCGCCGGGACTGAAGCTTTCTTT
.	TRBV5-4	few	TRBJ1-2	CASSQDLSRGYTF	TGTGCCAGCAGCCAAGATTTAAGTCGGGGCTACACCTTC
.	TRBV6-6	.	TRBJ1-1	CASSYFGQSYTEAFF	TGTGCCAGCAGTTACTTCGGACAGAGCTACACTGAAGCTTTCTTT
.	TRBV7-8	.	TRBJ2-4	CASSLGGFSAGIAKNIQYF	TGTGCCAGCAGCTTAGGAGGTTTCAGTGCGGGGATAGCCAAAAACATTCAGTACTTC
.	TRBV7-2	few	TRBJ1-6	CASSLVGSGSGFGPLHF	TGTGCCAGCAGCTTAGTTGGTAGCGGATCCGGCTTCGGGCCCCTCCACTTT
.	TRBV29-1	.	TRBJ2-7	CSTQYQGRGEQYF	TGCAGCACTCAGTACCAGGGTAGGGGCGAGCAGTACTTC
TRBD1	TRBV5-1	few	TRBJ2-3	CASSRDRYTDTQYF	TGCGCCAGCAGCCGGGACAGGTACACAGATACGCAGTATTTT
.	TRBV4-1	.	TRBJ1-5	CASSQDIHPYSNQPQHF	TGCGCCAGCAGCCAAGATATACACCCTTATAGCAATCAGCCCCAGCATTTT
.	TRBV4-2	.	TRBJ2-3	CASSAISGFTDTQYF	TGTGCCAGCAGCGCGATTAGCGGTTTCACAGATACGCAGTATTTT
TRBD2	TRBV5-1	few	TRBJ2-7	CASSQDLAGYEQYF	TGCGCCAGCAGTCAGGACCTAGCGGGCTACGAGCAGTACTTC
.	TRBV5-6	few	TRBJ1-1	CASRTRQGRMNTEAFF	TGTGCCAGCAGGACGCGCCAGGGTAGAATGAACACTGAAGCTTTCTTT
TRBD1	TRBV7-2	few	TRBJ2-7	CASSFGTGDEQYF	TGTGCCAGCAGCTTCGGGACAGGAGACGAGCAGTACTTC
TRBD2	TRBV5-1	many	TRBJ2-3	CASSLAGLGDTQYF	TGCGCCAGCAGCCTAGCGGGGCTGGGAGATACGCAGTATTTT
TRBD1	TRBV4-1	few	TRBJ2-7	CASSQGGQGIYEQYF	TGCGCCAGCAGCCAAGGCGGACAGGGGATCTACGAGCAGTACTTC
.	TRBV6-5	.	TRBJ1-6	CASSYNRESSPLHF	TGTGCCAGCAGTTACAACAGGGAAAGTTCACCCCTCCACTTT
.	TRBV10-1	few	TRBJ1-5	CASSETGNQPQHF	TGCGCCAGCAGTGAGACAGGCAATCAGCCCCAGCATTTT
.	TRBV30	few	TRBJ2-7	CACQGEDEQYF	TGTGCCTGCCAGGGCGAGGACGAGCAGTACTTC
.	TRBV18	.	TRBJ2-3	CASSPPRFEDTQYF	TGTGCCAGCTCACCGCCGCGGTTTGAGGATACGCAGTATTTT
.	TRBV7-9	few	TRBJ2-7	CASSRGGVGAYEQYF	TGTGCCAGCAGCCGCGGAGGGGTGGGGGCCTACGAGCAGTACTTC
TRBD2	TRBV5-4	.	TRBJ2-1	CASSTERERGKVF	TGTGCCAGCAGTACGGAAAGGGAGCGGGGGAAGGTCTTC
TRBD1	TRBV30	few	TRBJ1-1	CAWRRQGGTEAFF	TGTGCCTGGAGGCGACAGGGCGGTACTGAAGCTTTCTTT
TRBD1	TRBV6-5	.	TRBJ1-6	CASTPIGTGTSPLHF	TGTGCCAGCACTCCAATAGGGACAGGGACTTCACCCCTCCACTTT
TRBD1	TRBV25-1	few	TRBJ2-2	CASSETGGQTGELFF	TGTGCCAGCAGTGAGACAGGGGGACAGACCGGGGAGCTGTTTTTT
.	TRBV2	.	TRBJ2-7	CASSVTPYEQYF	TGTGCCAGCAGTGTTACTCCCTACGAGCAGTACTTC
.	TRBV5-1	few	TRBJ2-1	CASSPGESSYNEQFF	TGCGCCAGCAGCCCAGGGGAGAGCTCCTACAATGAGCAGTTCTTC
TRBD1	TRBV10-3	.	TRBJ1-1	CAAVGQGYTEAFF	TGTGCCGCGGTTGGACAGGGCTATACTGAAGCTTTCTTT
TRBD2	TRBV28	.	TRBJ2-1	CASSSPAGGVDEQFF	TGTGCCAGCAGTAGCCCGGCCGGGGGGGTCGATGAGCAGTTCTTC
TRBD1	TRBV27	few	TRBJ2-7	CASSLLGGTGVVQYF	TGTGCCAGCAGTTTATTAGGGGGCACCGGAGTTGTGCAGTACTTC
TRBD1	TRBV11-2	few	TRBJ1-2	CASGGTVPYRGYTF	TGTGCCAGCGGAGGGACAGTTCCATACAGGGGCTACACCTTC
.	TRBV5-1	.	TRBJ2-7	CASSLIAGSSYEQYF	TGCGCCAGCAGCTTGATCGCGGGGAGCTCCTACGAGCAGTACTTC
.	TRBV4-2	.	TRBJ2-2	CASSSQGGGELFF	TGTGCCAGCAGCTCCCAGGGTGGCGGGGAGCTGTTTTTT
.	TRBV28	few	TRBJ2-3	CASSLSSDTQYF	TGTGCCAGCAGTTTAAGCTCGGATACGCAGTATTTT
.	TRBV4-1	.	TRBJ1-6	CASRGAGGTNSPLHF	TGCGCCAGCAGGGGGGCGGGAGGGACGAATTCACCCCTCCACTTT
.	TRBV7-2	.	TRBJ1-2	CASSLGSGYSEGYTF	TGTGCCAGCAGCTTAGGAAGTGGATACTCGGAGGGCTACACCTTC
.	TRBV5-1	.	TRBJ1-1	CASSGGEGTEAFF	TGCGCCAGCAGCGGGGGGGAAGGGACTGAAGCTTTCTTT
.	TRBV5-4	.	TRBJ1-1	CASSYDRNTEAFF	TGTGCCAGCAGTTATGACAGGAACACTGAAGCTTTCTTT
.	TRBV29-1	few	TRBJ2-3	CSIDTGTDTQYF	TGCAGCATTGACACCGGGACAGATACGCAGTATTTT
.	TRBV6-1	.	TRBJ2-1	CASSQQGGEQFF	TGTGCCAGCAGTCAACAGGGTGGTGAGCAGTTCTTC
.	TRBV7-2	few	TRBJ1-3	CASSPQESGNTIYF	TGTGCCAGCAGCCCCCAAGAGTCTGGAAACACCATATATTTT
TRBD2	TRBV5-4	.	TRBJ2-1	CASSRTSVDEQFF	TGTGCCAGCAGCCGGACTAGCGTCGATGAGCAGTTCTTC
.	TRBV29-1	few	TRBJ1-2	CSVEEGGLFNYGYTF	TGCAGCGTTGAAGAGGGGGGGCTATTCAACTATGGCTACACCTTC
TRBD1	TRBV7-9	.	TRBJ1-4	CASSFGQGMEKLFF	TGTGCCAGCAGCTTTGGACAGGGTATGGAAAAACTGTTTTTT
TRBD1	TRBV9	.	TRBJ1-2	CASSAQTGTGGYTF	TGTGCCAGCAGCGCCCAGACAGGGACGGGCGGCTACACCTTC